The rows below give T cell receptor beta chains drawn from one sample of a study of blood T cell repertoires in COVID-19. Clones were sequenced by immunoSEQ multiplex PCR, and TCRdb holds only the in-frame ones, with some missing. The sample consists of 350,000 to 450,000 clones, about 89% of them appearing once. Sequences were obtained from PBMCs or T cells enriched from blood (not recorded which). Receptors were obtained from a woman aged 40 to 50 who had been exposed to COVID-19. CDR3s include the opening cysteine and the closing phenylalanine or tryptophan. The order of the fields is J gene, V gene, D gene, clone size, CDR3 DNA, CDR3 protein. The D gene is left open where the match is weak. The size field is filled for only some rows; it gives once, few, many or a size class.

TRBJ1-3	TRBV6-5	.	.	TGTGCCAGCAGTAGAACAGGGTTGGCTGGAAACACCATATATTTT	CASSRTGLAGNTIYF
TRBJ1-1	TRBV7-9	.	.	TGTGCCAGCAGCTTAAGGGACTCGGTTAACACTGAAGCTTTCTTT	CASSLRDSVNTEAFF
TRBJ2-5	TRBV24-1	TRBD2	.	TGTGCCACCAGTGATACCTCTAAGCGGGAGCGGCGAGAGACCCAGTACTTC	CATSDTSKRERRETQYF
TRBJ1-1	TRBV7-3	TRBD1	.	TGTGCCAGCAGCTTAAACCCAGGGGGCACTGAAGCTTTCTTT	CASSLNPGGTEAFF
TRBJ1-4	TRBV19	.	.	TGTGCCAGTAGTATCAGGGTTACTAATGAAAAACTGTTTTTT	CASSIRVTNEKLFF
TRBJ2-7	TRBV2	TRBD2	.	TGTGCCAGCATCAAAGCGGGGAGCTCCTACGAGCAGTACTTC	CASIKAGSSYEQYF
TRBJ1-2	TRBV21-1	.	.	TGTGCCAGCAGCGTTTCTGTCAGGCCCCTCTATGGCTACACCTTC	CASSVSVRPLYGYTF
TRBJ2-5	TRBV6-6	TRBD1	.	TGTGCCAGCAGTCCCTCCCTCTTCGGGACAGCAAGTCAAGAGACCCAGTACTTC	CASSPSLFGTASQETQYF
TRBJ1-1	TRBV5-1	.	.	TGCGCCAGCAGCTTGAGGCCAGGGGAAGCGAACACTGAAGCTTTCTTT	CASSLRPGEANTEAFF
TRBJ1-2	TRBV29-1	.	.	TGCAGCGTTGAAGGCGGACATGCGGTCACCTTC	CSVEGGHAVTF
TRBJ2-5	TRBV5-4	.	.	TGTGCCAGCAGCTTGATGGCGGGCGGGGAAGAGACCCAGTACTTC	CASSLMAGGEETQYF
TRBJ2-1	TRBV3-1/TRBV3-2	TRBD2	.	TGTGCCAGCAGCGTTGGCGGGAGGCTAAATGAGCAGTTCTTC	CASSVGGRLNEQFF
TRBJ2-5	TRBV18	.	.	TGTGCCAGCTCACCACGCCGCGCAGGGTACCAAGAGACCCAGTACTTC	CASSPRRAGYQETQYF
TRBJ1-6	TRBV7-6	.	.	TGTGCCAGCAGCTTAGTTGACTTCAATTCACCCCTCCACTTT	CASSLVDFNSPLHF
TRBJ2-7	TRBV12-3/TRBV12-4	TRBD1	.	TGTGCCAGCAGTTTAGGGACAGGGAGCGAGCAGTACTTC	CASSLGTGSEQYF
TRBJ2-1	TRBV27	.	.	TGTGCCAGCAGTCCGTTGGTCGGTGAGCAGTTCTTC	CASSPLVGEQFF
TRBJ2-3	TRBV7-2	TRBD2	.	TGTGCCAGCCCCCTTAGCGGGGGTAGCACAGATACGCAGTATTTT	CASPLSGGSTDTQYF
TRBJ1-6	TRBV2	.	.	TGTGCCAGTACAGAATGGGTATCACCCCTCCACTTT	CASTEWVSPLHF
TRBJ2-7	TRBV6-1	.	.	TGTGCCAGCAGTGAAGACAGGGCCTACGAGCAGTACTTC	CASSEDRAYEQYF
TRBJ2-4	TRBV30	.	.	TGTGCCTGGAGTCCGGGAACAAACATTCAGTACTTC	CAWSPGTNIQYF
TRBJ2-5	TRBV5-8	TRBD1	.	TGTGCCAGCAGCTTTGACAGGGGAGAGACCCAGTACTTC	CASSFDRGETQYF
TRBJ1-6	TRBV7-6	.	many	TGTGCCAGCAGCTTATCAGAAACAAATTCACCCCTCCACTTT	CASSLSETNSPLHF
TRBJ2-6	TRBV5-1	.	.	TGCGCCAGCAGCTTGGTCAGGGGATTCTCTGGGGCCAACGTCCTGACTTTC	CASSLVRGFSGANVLTF
TRBJ2-7	TRBV13	TRBD1	.	TGTGCCAGCAGCTCCCACCAGACAGGGGCCTCCTACGAGCAGTACTTC	CASSSHQTGASYEQYF
TRBJ1-4	TRBV7-9	.	.	TGTGCCAGCAGCTTAGGCAGGACAACTAATGAAAAACTGTTTTTT	CASSLGRTTNEKLFF
TRBJ1-6	TRBV5-6	TRBD1	few	TGTGCCAGCAGCTACGCTACCGGGACAGGACGGACTTCACCCCTCCACTTT	CASSYATGTGRTSPLHF
TRBJ2-6	TRBV12-5	.	.	TGTGCTAGTGGAGCCTCTGGGGCCAACGTCCTGACTTTC	CASGASGANVLTF
TRBJ1-5	TRBV30	TRBD1	.	TGTGCCTGGGAAACAGGGGCTGGCCAGCCCCAGCATTTT	CAWETGAGQPQHF
TRBJ1-3	TRBV4-2	.	.	TGTGCCAGCAGCCGGGGGGGCCCGGGGGTAGCTGGAAACACCATATATTTT	CASSRGGPGVAGNTIYF
TRBJ2-1	TRBV7-6	.	.	TGTGCCAGCAGCTTAGCGTACGGACTGGACAATGAGCAGTTCTTC	CASSLAYGLDNEQFF
TRBJ2-1	TRBV7-6	.	.	TGTGCCAGCAGCCCCTTCGTAGGGGTCTCCCTCGATGAGCAGTTCTTC	CASSPFVGVSLDEQFF
TRBJ1-5	TRBV30	.	once	TGTGCCTCCGACCAGGGGTTGAGCAATCAGCCCCAGCATTTT	CASDQGLSNQPQHF
TRBJ1-4	TRBV5-1	.	few	TGCGCCAGCAGCCCCCTGACTAGTGTGCGGGAAAAACTGTTTTTT	CASSPLTSVREKLFF
TRBJ2-3	TRBV7-2	.	.	TGTGCCAGCAGCTTAAAGAGGCAAGATACGCAGTATTTT	CASSLKRQDTQYF
TRBJ2-1	TRBV7-2	TRBD2	.	TGTGCCAGCAGCTGGGGACTAGCGGGACGCTACAATGAGCAGTTCTTC	CASSWGLAGRYNEQFF
TRBJ2-1	TRBV9	.	.	TGTGCCAGCAGCGTAGACCCGGGACTCCGAGATGAGCAGTTCTTC	CASSVDPGLRDEQFF
TRBJ2-2	TRBV4-3	.	once	TGCGCCAGCAGCCCCGGACAGACCACCGGGGAGCTGTTTTTT	CASSPGQTTGELFF
TRBJ1-1	TRBV18	.	.	TGTGCCAGCTCACAGGGCGGGAGCTTAGGTGAAGCTTTCTTT	CASSQGGSLGEAFF
TRBJ1-4	TRBV9	.	.	TGTGCCAGCAGCGGAAACACACGGAGTGAAAAACTGTTTTTT	CASSGNTRSEKLFF
TRBJ2-3	TRBV7-9	.	.	TGTGCCAGCAGCGTCGACCAGGGCGCAGATACGCAGTATTTT	CASSVDQGADTQYF
TRBJ2-7	TRBV7-8	TRBD1	once	TGTGCCAGCAGCCCGGGACAGGGGGCGCCTACCTACGAGCAGTACTTC	CASSPGQGAPTYEQYF
TRBJ1-1	TRBV19	TRBD1	.	TGTGCCAGTGTCGGAGCAGGGACAGATAAGGACACTGAAGCTTTCTTT	CASVGAGTDKDTEAFF
TRBJ1-1	TRBV18	TRBD1	.	TGTGCCAGCTCACCACCGGGACAGCCGAACACTGAAGCTTTCTTT	CASSPPGQPNTEAFF
TRBJ2-2	TRBV11-1	TRBD2	.	TGTGCCAGCAGCTCCCCCGGGGGGTTCACCGGGGAGCTGTTTTTT	CASSSPGGFTGELFF
TRBJ1-5	TRBV9	.	.	TGTGCCAGCAGCGTAGATGGGGCCGGCAATCAGCCCCAGCATTTT	CASSVDGAGNQPQHF
TRBJ1-3	TRBV7-3	.	.	TGTGCCAGTTCACAGGGAAGTGGAAACACCATATATTTT	CASSQGSGNTIYF
TRBJ2-5	TRBV7-2	TRBD1	.	TGTGCCAGCAGGGGACAGGGAGATGCGACCCAGTACTTC	CASRGQGDATQYF
TRBJ2-7	TRBV5-6	TRBD2	.	TGTGCCAGCAGCTTCTTAAGGGGGACTAGCGAAGAGCAGTACTTC	CASSFLRGTSEEQYF
TRBJ2-3	TRBV14	TRBD2	.	TGTGCCAGCAGCCAAGATATTGCTTCGGGGGGGTACACAGATACGCAGTATTTT	CASSQDIASGGYTDTQYF
TRBJ2-1	TRBV7-9	.	.	TGTGCCAGCAGCTTCTCGACGAGGAATGAGCAGTTCTTC	CASSFSTRNEQFF
TRBJ1-1	TRBV9	.	.	TGTGCCAGCAGTGTCCTCCCGGACAGAGCTGAAGCTTTCTTT	CASSVLPDRAEAFF
TRBJ1-2	TRBV3-1/TRBV3-2	TRBD1	.	TGTGCCAGCAGCTCGGGACAGAACTATGGCTACACCTTC	CASSSGQNYGYTF
TRBJ1-5	TRBV3-1/TRBV3-2	.	.	TGTGCCAGCAGCCAAGAGCAGGGGAAAGGTAGCAATCAGCCCCAGCATTTT	CASSQEQGKGSNQPQHF
TRBJ2-3	TRBV27	TRBD2	.	TGTGCCACTTGGGACGGCGGGGGGGTAGGAGATACGCAGTATTTT	CATWDGGGVGDTQYF
TRBJ1-2	TRBV14	.	.	TGTGCCAGCAGCCAAGGAGTAGTTAACTATGGCTACACCTTC	CASSQGVVNYGYTF
TRBJ1-6	TRBV9	.	.	TGTGCCAGCAGCGTAGCTCCCCCGGGAGCCCTCCACTTT	CASSVAPPGALHF
TRBJ2-5	TRBV30	TRBD2	once	TGTGCCTGGAGTGGGACTAGCCAAGAGACCCAGTACTTC	CAWSGTSQETQYF
TRBJ1-4	TRBV4-1	.	.	TGCGCCAGCAGCCCCGGGGGGGGGACTTCTAATGAAAAACTGTTTTTT	CASSPGGGTSNEKLFF
TRBJ2-7	TRBV2	.	.	TGTGCCAGCAGCGGACCGGGACTGTCTTCCTACGAGCAGTACTTC	CASSGPGLSSYEQYF